A single T cell receptor (beta chain) is shown here with its context. Assignment of participants to cohorts was predicated upon participant-reported clinical history. Per the authors' pipeline: Researchers report that nucleated cell counts were estimated from reference gene primer amplification. Assay used: immunoSEQ multiplex PCR; TCRdb lists only in-frame clones, some missing. V, J and clone size derive from that table, while D and trimming were established from the DNA sequence. The sample yields over 250,000 clones, nearly 90% seen once. This sample is drawn from a study of blood T cell repertoires in COVID-19. Study summary: The origin of the acute and convalescent COVID-19 samples was the United States, Italy and Spain.

Germline V CDR1 and CDR2: SEHNR, FQNEAQ (reference sequence). The V gene lost 5 bases and the J gene lost 8 bases, with 15 bases spanning the gap. This CDR3 has 13 amino acids. V and J are TRBV7-9 and TRBJ1-2; tentatively, D is TRBD1 (6 bases). The receptor's source is a woman aged 60 to 75 who had recovered from COVID-19. Sequenced: PBMCs or T cells enriched from blood (not recorded which). CDR3 DNA: TGTGCCAGCAGCCCAGGGGACCTTAGGGGCTACACCTTC. It is translated as CASSPGDLRGYTF. Full variable domain (rest looked up from reference TRBV7-9 and TRBJ1-2): DTGVSQNPRHKITKRGQNVTFRCDPISEHNRLYWYRQTLGQGPEFLTYFQNEAQLEKSRLLSDRFSAERPKGSFSTLEIQRTEQGDSAMYLCASSPGDLRGYTFGSGTRLTVV.